This TCR beta chain was retrieved from a study of T-cell reconstitution after alpha-beta-depleted transplantation in children. Preparation of the TCRbeta library involved a method that used unique molecular identifiers. Using its own MiXCR run on the PCR reads, TCRdb lists one record per CDR3 protein. The data show 250,000 to 300,000 distinct CDR3 sequences, with 9.9% seen just once and around 10% held by the top ten. The CDR3 is made up of 11 amino acids. V lost 5 bases, J lost 7 bases, and 11 bases lay in between. From germline, CDR1 is DFQATT and CDR2 SNEGSKA (reference sequence). This clonotype occurred many times.

The chain recombines TRBV20-1 with TRBJ1-2; possible D gene TRBD1, 5 bases. Here the sequenced sample was PBMCs from the stem cell graft donor, taken from the stem cell graft. This clonotype originated in a human donor who donated a stem cell graft to a child with SCID. The CDR3 DNA is TGCAGTGCTCCGACAGTCCCTGGCTACACCTTC. Its translation is CSAPTVPGYTF.